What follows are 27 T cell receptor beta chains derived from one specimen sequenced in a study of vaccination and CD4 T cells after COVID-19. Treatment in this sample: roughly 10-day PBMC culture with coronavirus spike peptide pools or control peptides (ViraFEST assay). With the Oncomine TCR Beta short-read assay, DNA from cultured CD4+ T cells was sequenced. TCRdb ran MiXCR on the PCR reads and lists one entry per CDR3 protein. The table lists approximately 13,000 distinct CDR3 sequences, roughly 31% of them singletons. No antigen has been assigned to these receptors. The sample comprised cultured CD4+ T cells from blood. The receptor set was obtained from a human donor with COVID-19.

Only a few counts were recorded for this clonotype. This chain's CDR3 is CASSALEGNTEAFF. The CDR3 coding sequence is TGTGCCAGCAGCGCTCTCGAGGGCAACACTGAAGCTTTCTTT. The V and J genes are TRBV6-1 and TRBJ1-1; D is undetermined. There are 14 residues in the CDR3. V was shortened by 6 bases and J by 2 bases, with 13 bases between the two germline ends. CDR1 MNHNS and CDR2 SASEGT come from the germline V gene.

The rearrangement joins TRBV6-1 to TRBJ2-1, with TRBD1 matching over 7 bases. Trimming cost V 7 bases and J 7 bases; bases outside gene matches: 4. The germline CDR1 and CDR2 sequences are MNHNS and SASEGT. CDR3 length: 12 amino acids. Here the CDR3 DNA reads TGTGCCAGCACGCCAGGGGGTAATGAGCAGTTCTTC. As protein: CASTPGGNEQFF.

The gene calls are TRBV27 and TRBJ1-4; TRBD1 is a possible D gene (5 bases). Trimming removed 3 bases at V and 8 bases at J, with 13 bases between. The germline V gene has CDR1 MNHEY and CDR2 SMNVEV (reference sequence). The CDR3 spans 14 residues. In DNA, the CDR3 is TGTGCCAGCAGTTTCGGGGGGTTCGAGGAAAAACTGTTTTTT. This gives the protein CASSFGGFEEKLFF.

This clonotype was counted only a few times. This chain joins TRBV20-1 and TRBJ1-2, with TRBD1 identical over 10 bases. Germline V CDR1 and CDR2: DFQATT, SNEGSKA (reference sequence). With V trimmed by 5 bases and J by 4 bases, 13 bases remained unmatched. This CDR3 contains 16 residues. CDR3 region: CSAPELGTGDGYGYTF. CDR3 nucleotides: TGCAGTGCTCCAGAGCTGGGGACAGGGGATGGCTATGGCTACACCTTC.

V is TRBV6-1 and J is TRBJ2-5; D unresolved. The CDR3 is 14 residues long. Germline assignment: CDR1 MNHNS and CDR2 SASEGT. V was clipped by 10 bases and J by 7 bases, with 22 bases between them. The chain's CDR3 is CATDHSVAVGTQYF. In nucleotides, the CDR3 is TGTGCCACCGACCACTCGGTGGCGGTAGGGACCCAGTACTTC.

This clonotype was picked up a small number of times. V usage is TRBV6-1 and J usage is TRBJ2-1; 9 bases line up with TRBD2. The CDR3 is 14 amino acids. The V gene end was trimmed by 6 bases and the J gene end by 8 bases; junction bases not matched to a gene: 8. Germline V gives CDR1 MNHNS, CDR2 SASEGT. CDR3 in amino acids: CASREGTSFDEQFF. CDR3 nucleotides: TGTGCCAGCAGGGAGGGGACTAGCTTCGATGAGCAGTTCTTC.

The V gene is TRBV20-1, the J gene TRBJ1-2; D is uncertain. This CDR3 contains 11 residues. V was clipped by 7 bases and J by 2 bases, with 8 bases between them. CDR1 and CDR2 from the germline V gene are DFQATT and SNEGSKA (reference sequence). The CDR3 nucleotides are TGCAGTGAGTGGGAGAACTATGGCTACACCTTC. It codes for CSEWENYGYTF.

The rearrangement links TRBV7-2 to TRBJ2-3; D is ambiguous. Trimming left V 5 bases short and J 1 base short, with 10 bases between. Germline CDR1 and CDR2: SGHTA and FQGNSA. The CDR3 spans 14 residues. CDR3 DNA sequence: TGTGCCAGCAGCCGCCTCGTGCGCACAGATACGCAGTATTTT. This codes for CASSRLVRTDTQYF.

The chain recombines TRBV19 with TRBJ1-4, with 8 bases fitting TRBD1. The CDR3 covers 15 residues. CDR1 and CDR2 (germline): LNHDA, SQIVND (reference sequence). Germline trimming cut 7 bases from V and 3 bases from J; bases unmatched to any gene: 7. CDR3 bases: TGTGCCAGTAAAGGCCAGGGGGCGTCTAATGAAAAACTGTTTTTT. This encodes CASKGQGASNEKLFF.

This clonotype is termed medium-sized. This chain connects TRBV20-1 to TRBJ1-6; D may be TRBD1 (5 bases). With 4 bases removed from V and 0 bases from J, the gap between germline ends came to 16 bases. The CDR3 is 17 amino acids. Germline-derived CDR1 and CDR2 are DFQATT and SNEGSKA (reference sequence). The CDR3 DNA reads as TGCAGTGCTACGAGGGGCGGCAGGAGCTCCTATAATTCACCCCTCCACTTT. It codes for CSATRGGRSSYNSPLHF.

In DNA, the CDR3 is TGCAGTGCTTTCCCGGGACAGGGTACTGAAAAACTGTTTTTT. It codes for CSAFPGQGTEKLFF. This chain links TRBV20-1 with TRBJ1-4; TRBD1 matches 9 bases. Germline V gives CDR1 DFQATT, CDR2 SNEGSKA (reference sequence). CDR3 length: 14 amino acids. V was pared by 5 bases and J by 7 bases, with 8 bases of the junction left unmatched.

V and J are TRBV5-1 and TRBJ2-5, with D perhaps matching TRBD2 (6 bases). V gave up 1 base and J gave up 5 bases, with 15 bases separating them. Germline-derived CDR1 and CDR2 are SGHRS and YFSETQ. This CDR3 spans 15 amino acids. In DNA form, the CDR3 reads TGCGCCAGCAGCTTGATCCAGGGAGGCGGTGAGACCCAGTACTTC. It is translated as CASSLIQGGGETQYF.

CDR3 coding DNA: TGTGCCAGCAGTGAATTAGGAACAGATACGCAGTATTTT. Translating it yields CASSELGTDTQYF. This chain links TRBV2 with TRBJ2-3; D gene ambiguous. Germline V CDR1 and CDR2: SNHLY, FYNNEI. Deletions cut 2 bases from V and 3 bases from J, with 6 bases between. The CDR3 has 13 amino acids.

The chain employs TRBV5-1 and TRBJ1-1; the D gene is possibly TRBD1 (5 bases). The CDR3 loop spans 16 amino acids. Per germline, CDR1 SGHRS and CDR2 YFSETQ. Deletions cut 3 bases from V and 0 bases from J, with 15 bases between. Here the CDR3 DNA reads TGCGCCAGCAGCTGGACAACAGACCCGGTGAACACTGAAGCTTTCTTT. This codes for CASSWTTDPVNTEAFF.

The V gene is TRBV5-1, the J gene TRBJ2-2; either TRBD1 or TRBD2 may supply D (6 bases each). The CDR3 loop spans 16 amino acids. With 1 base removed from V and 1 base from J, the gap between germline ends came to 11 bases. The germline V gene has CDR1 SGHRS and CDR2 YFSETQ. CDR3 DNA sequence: TGCGCCAGCAGCTTGCAAGGGGGGCTGAACACCGGGGAGCTGTTTTTT. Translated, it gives CASSLQGGLNTGELFF. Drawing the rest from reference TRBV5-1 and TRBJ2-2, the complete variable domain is KAGVTQTPRYLIKTRGQQVTLSCSPISGHRSVSWYQQTPGQGLQFLFEYFSETQRNKGNFPGRFSGRQFSNSRSEMNVSTLELGDSALYLCASSLQGGLNTGELFFGEGSRLTVL.

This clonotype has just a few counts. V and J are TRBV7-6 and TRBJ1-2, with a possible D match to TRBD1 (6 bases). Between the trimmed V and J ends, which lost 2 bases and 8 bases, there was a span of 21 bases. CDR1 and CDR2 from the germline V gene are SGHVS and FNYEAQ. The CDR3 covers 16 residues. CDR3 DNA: TGTGCCAGCAGCTTATTGGTCGGCGGGACATCGGGAGGCTACACCTTC. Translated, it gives CASSLLVGGTSGGYTF.

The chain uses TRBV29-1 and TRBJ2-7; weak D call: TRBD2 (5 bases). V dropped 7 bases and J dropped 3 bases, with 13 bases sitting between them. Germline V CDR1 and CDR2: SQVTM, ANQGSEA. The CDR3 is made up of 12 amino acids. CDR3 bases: TGCAGCGGGACCGGGGATCGCTACGAGCAGTACTTC. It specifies CSGTGDRYEQYF.

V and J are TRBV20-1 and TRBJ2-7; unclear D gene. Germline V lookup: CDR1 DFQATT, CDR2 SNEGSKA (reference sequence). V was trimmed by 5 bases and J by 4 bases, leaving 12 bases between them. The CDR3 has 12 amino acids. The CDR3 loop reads CSAESRHYEQYF. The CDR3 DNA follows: TGCAGTGCTGAGAGCAGACATTACGAGCAGTACTTC.

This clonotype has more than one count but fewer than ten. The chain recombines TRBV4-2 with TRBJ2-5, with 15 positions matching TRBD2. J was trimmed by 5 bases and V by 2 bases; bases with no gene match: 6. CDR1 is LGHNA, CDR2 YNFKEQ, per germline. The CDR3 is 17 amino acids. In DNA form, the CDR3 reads TGTGCCAGCAGCCAACCTGGGACTAGCGGGGGGCTGGAGACCCAGTACTTC. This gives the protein CASSQPGTSGGLETQYF.

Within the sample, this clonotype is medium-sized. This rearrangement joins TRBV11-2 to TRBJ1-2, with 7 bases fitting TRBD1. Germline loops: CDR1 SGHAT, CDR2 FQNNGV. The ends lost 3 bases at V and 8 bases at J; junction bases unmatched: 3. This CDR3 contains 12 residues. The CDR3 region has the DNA TGTGCCAGCAGCTTCCGACAGGGAGGCTACACCTTC. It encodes CASSFRQGGYTF.

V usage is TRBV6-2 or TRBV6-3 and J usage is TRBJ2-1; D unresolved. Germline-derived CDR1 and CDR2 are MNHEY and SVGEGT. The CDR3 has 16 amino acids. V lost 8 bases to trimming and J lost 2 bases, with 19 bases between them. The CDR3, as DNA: TGTGCCAGCCAGTCCCCCACTATAGGCCCCTACAATGAGCAGTTCTTC. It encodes CASQSPTIGPYNEQFF.

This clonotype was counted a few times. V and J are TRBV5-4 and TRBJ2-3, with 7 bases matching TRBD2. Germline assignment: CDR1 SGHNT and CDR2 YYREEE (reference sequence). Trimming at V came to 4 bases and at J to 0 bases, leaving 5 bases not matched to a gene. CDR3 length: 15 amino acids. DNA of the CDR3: TGTGCCAGCAGCGGGGGGGGTATTAGCACAGATACGCAGTATTTT. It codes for CASSGGGISTDTQYF.

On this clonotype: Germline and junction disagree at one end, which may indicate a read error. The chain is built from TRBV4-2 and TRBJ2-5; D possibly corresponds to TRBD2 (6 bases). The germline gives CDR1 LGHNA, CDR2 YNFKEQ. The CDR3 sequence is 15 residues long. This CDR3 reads CASSEGTRDQETQYF. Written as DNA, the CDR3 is TGTGCCAGCAGCGAGGGGACGCGGGACCAGGAGACCCAGTACTTC.

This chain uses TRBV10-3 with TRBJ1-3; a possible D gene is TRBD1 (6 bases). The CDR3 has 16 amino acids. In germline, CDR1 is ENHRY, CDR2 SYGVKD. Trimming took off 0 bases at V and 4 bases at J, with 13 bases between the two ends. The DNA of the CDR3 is TGTGCCATCAGTGAGTCCCGCGTCAGGGGAGGAAACACCATATATTTT. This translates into CAISESRVRGGNTIYF.

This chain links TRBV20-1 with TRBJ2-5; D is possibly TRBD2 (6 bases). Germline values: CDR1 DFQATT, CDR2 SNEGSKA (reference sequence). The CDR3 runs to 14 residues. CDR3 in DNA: TGCAGCTGTAGCCGGGACTCACGGCTAGAGACCCAGTACTTC. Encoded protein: CSCSRDSRLETQYF.

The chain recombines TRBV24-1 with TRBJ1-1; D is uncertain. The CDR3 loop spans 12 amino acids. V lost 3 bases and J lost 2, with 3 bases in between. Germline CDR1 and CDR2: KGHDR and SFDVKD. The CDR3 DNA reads TGTGCCACCAGTGATCCAAACACTGAAGCTTTCTTT. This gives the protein CATSDPNTEAFF.

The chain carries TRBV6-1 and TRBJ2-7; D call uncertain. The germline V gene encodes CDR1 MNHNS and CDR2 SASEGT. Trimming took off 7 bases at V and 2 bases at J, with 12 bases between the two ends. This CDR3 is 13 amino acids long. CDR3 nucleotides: TGTGCCAGCATCCGAACGGGCACCTACGAGCAGTACTTC. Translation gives CASIRTGTYEQYF.